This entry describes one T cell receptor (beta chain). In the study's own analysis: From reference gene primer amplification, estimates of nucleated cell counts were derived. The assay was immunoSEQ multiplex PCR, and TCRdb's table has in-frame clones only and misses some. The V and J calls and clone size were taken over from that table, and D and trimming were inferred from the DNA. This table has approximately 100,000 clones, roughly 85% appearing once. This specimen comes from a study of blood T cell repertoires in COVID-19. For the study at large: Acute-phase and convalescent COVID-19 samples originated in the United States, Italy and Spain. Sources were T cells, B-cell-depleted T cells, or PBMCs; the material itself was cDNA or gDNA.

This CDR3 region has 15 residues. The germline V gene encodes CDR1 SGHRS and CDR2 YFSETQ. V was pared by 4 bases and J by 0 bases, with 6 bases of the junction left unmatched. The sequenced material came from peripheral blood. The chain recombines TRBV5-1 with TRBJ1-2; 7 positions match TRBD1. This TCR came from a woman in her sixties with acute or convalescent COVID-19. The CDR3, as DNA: TGCGCCAGCAGCCATGACAGGGCCTCTAACTATGGCTACACCTTC. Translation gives CASSHDRASNYGYTF.